The present T cell receptor (beta chain) was sequenced within a study of Ad26.COV2.S vaccination and SARS-CoV-2 variants. Study-level results: Vaccine recipients had higher spike-specific TCR breadth than placebo recipients. An underestimation of total T cell responses may have resulted from the TCR breadth and depth analyses. Following vaccination, spike-specific CD8+ and CD4+ T cell responses reportedly exhibited substantial breadth. Measurement of non-spike TCR breadth gave similar results in vaccine and placebo recipients.

Sequencing was performed with immunoSEQ multiplex PCR; in TCRdb, only in-frame clones are kept and a portion is missing. The sample lists 87,000 or so clones, more than 65% occurring once. Trimming shortened V by 8 bases and J by 5 bases, and 15 bases separated the two germline ends. This CDR3 is built from 13 residues. Germline V gene data show CDR1 as MNHEY and CDR2 as SVGAGI. As for this clone: Its antigen is still unknown.

The TCR was taken from a human donor who had recovered from COVID-19. This sample comprised peripheral blood, obtained after recovery from COVID-19. This chain joins TRBV6-5 and TRBJ1-1; D perhaps matches TRBD1 (5 bases). The CDR3 DNA reads TGTGCCAGCTTTCGGGGGATTGTAACTGAAGCTTTCTTT. It encodes CASFRGIVTEAFF.